What follows are 30 T cell receptor beta chains derived from one specimen sequenced in a study of blood T cell repertoires in COVID-19 (TCRdb year 2020). Library preparation used the immunoSEQ multiplex PCR assay. What TCRdb holds here is the immuneACCESS table cut down to in-frame rearrangements. Part of the clones is not present; checked against another copy, under half of the missing clones reflect an unresolved V gene, and the others are unexplained. The sample table holds under 250,000 clones, of which around four fifths were seen once. Roughly 2.6% of the sample rests with the top ten. Input material: peripheral blood. These receptors were obtained from a woman aged 40 to 50 with active or convalescent COVID-19.

The chain joins TRBV19 to TRBJ2-7; 8 nucleotides align to TRBD2. Germline trimming cut 5 bases from V and 6 bases from J; bases unmatched to any gene: 6. Germline V gene sequence: CDR1 LNHDA, CDR2 SQIVND (reference sequence). This CDR3 spans 13 amino acids. The CDR3 sequence is CASSPRGGSEQYF. The DNA for the CDR3 is TGTGCCAGTAGTCCTCGGGGGGGTAGCGAGCAGTACTTC.

This clone was picked up a small number of times. One end of the junction does not line up with germline, which may come from a read error. CDR3 protein: CASSLSSLGDALPHEQFF. CDR3 in DNA: TGTGCTAGCAGCTTAAGCAGTCTGGGCGACGCGTTGCCCCATGAGCAGTTCTTC. This chain uses TRBV7-7 with TRBJ2-1; the D is unclear. The CDR3 spans 18 residues. Germline CDR1 and CDR2: SSHAT and FNYEAQ (reference sequence).

This clone was observed a few times. The rearrangement uses TRBV18 and TRBJ1-1, with 9 bases aligning to TRBD1. CDR3 size: 13 residues. Germline loops: CDR1 KGHSH, CDR2 LQKENI. The V segment lost 5 bases and the J segment 6 bases; nucleotides outside the gene matches: 4. In nucleotides, the CDR3 is TGTGCCAGCTCAGTAACAGGGGGCCCTGAAGCTTTCTTT. It yields the protein CASSVTGGPEAFF.

This clone was counted a few times. CDR3 sequence reads: CASSQSGTGNTEAFF. The CDR3, as DNA: TGTGCCAGCAGCCAGTCCGGGACAGGGAACACTGAAGCTTTCTTT. V and J are TRBV3-1 (or the pseudogene TRBV3-2) and TRBJ1-1, with 8 nucleotides matching TRBD1. Germline trimming cut 3 bases from V and 1 base from J; bases unmatched to any gene: 4. The CDR3 loop spans 15 amino acids. Germline loops: CDR1 LGHDT, CDR2 YNNKEL (reference sequence).

The chain links TRBV19 to TRBJ1-5; 9 nucleotides match TRBD1. Germline values: CDR1 LNHDA, CDR2 SQIVND (reference sequence). Trimming cost V 4 bases and J 0 bases; bases outside gene matches: 10. CDR3 length: 18 residues. The CDR3 coding sequence is TGTGCCAGTAGTAACTTATGGACAGGGGCGAATAGCAATCAGCCCCAGCATTTT. Its protein is CASSNLWTGANSNQPQHF. Supplemented by reference TRBV19 and TRBJ1-5, the full variable domain reads DGGITQSPKYLFRKEGQNVTLSCEQNLNHDAMYWYRQDPGQGLRLIYYSQIVNDFQKGDIAEGYSVSREKKESFPLTVTSAQKNPTAFYLCASSNLWTGANSNQPQHFGDGTRLSIL.

The chain carries TRBV6-5 and TRBJ1-1; D not resolved. This CDR3 has 16 residues. The germline V and J ends were trimmed by 0 bases and 5 bases, with 16 bases remaining between them. Germline assignment: CDR1 MNHEY and CDR2 SVGAGI. For the CDR3, the DNA is TGTGCCAGCAGTTACTCGAGGTTACGGGTGCGGACTGAAGCTTTCTTT. It specifies CASSYSRLRVRTEAFF.

The chain joins TRBV28 to TRBJ2-1, with TRBD1 matching 8 bases. Germline CDR1 and CDR2: MDHEN and SYDVKM. V lost 5 bases and J lost 7; bases outside the gene matches: 7. This CDR3 has 14 amino acids. The CDR3 DNA sequence: TGTGCCAGCAGTGCCCGGGACAGGTTTAATGAGCAGTTCTTC. Residues: CASSARDRFNEQFF.

This chain joins TRBV5-6 and TRBJ1-2; perhaps TRBD1 as D (6 bases). CDR1 and CDR2 (germline): SGHDT, YYEEEE. The CDR3 has 12 residues. The V gene lost 2 bases and the J gene lost 4 bases, with 6 bases spanning the gap. The CDR3 DNA sequence: TGTGCCAGCAGCTTACAGGGCTATGGCTACACCTTC. It yields the protein CASSLQGYGYTF.

This chain joins TRBV11-1 and TRBJ1-2; 10 bases align to TRBD1. The CDR3 length is 14 residues. The trim removed 5 bases at V and 8 bases at J, leaving 8 bases unmatched. The germline gives CDR1 SGHAT, CDR2 FQDESV (reference sequence). The CDR3 DNA reads TGTGCCAGCAGCCGGGACAGGGGCCCCCTCGGCTACACCTTC. Translation gives CASSRDRGPLGYTF.

V and J are TRBV9 and TRBJ2-5; TRBD1 matches 7 bases. The CDR3 is 15 amino acids. Trimming took 0 bases from V and 3 from J; bases not matched to a gene: 5. The germline V gene encodes CDR1 SGDLS and CDR2 YYNGEE. As DNA, the CDR3 is TGTGCCAGCAGCGTAGCTATCGGACAGGAAGAGACCCAGTACTTC. This encodes CASSVAIGQEETQYF.

This clone was picked up a small number of times. This rearrangement joins TRBV11-3 to TRBJ2-7; D is perhaps TRBD1 (8 bases). Trimming took 0 bases from V and 5 from J, leaving 11 bases between them. This CDR3 is built from 14 residues. Germline CDR1 reads SGHNT; CDR2 reads YENEEA. CDR3 amino acids: CASSLDTGGDEQYF. The CDR3 DNA follows: TGTGCCAGCAGCTTAGATACAGGGGGGGACGAGCAGTACTTC.

The chain uses TRBV10-3 and TRBJ2-2; D gene unclear. Germline lookup yields CDR1 ENHRY and CDR2 SYGVKD. The CDR3 is 16 amino acids. The V gene lost 6 bases and the J gene lost 1 base, with 15 bases spanning the gap. As DNA, the CDR3 is TGTGCCATCAGCCACTCGGTTATTGAGAACACCGGGGAGCTGTTTTTT. This sequence encodes CAISHSVIENTGELFF.

The chain links TRBV19 to TRBJ1-2, with TRBD1 matching over 7 bases. The CDR3 is made up of 13 amino acids. Germline CDR1 and CDR2: LNHDA and SQIVND (reference sequence). V shed 3 bases and J 3 bases; nucleotides not matched to a gene: 1. The CDR3 loop is CASSIDRDYGYTF. The DNA of the CDR3 is TGTGCCAGTAGTATCGACAGGGACTATGGCTACACCTTC.

The CDR3 DNA reads as TGTGCCTGGAGGACAGGGGGTATAGTTGGCTATGGCTACACCTTC. Protein product: CAWRTGGIVGYGYTF. The chain carries TRBV30 and TRBJ1-2, with 9 bases fitting TRBD1. Germline CDR1 and CDR2: GTSNPN and SVGIG (reference sequence). The CDR3 runs to 15 residues. V shed 3 bases and J 4 bases; nucleotides not matched to a gene: 9. Full variable domain (missing parts from reference TRBV30 and TRBJ1-2): SQTIHQWPATLVQPVGSPLSLECTVEGTSNPNLYWYRQAAGRGLQLLFYSVGIGQISSEVPQNLSASRPQDRQFILSSKKLLLSDSGFYLCAWRTGGIVGYGYTFGSGTRLTVV.

The V gene is TRBV28, the J gene TRBJ1-1; perhaps TRBD1 as D (5 bases). Germline V lookup: CDR1 MDHEN, CDR2 SYDVKM. V was pared by 1 base and J by 1 base, with 19 bases between. This CDR3 comprises 18 residues. DNA of the CDR3: TGTGCCAGCAGTTTATTAGGGTCGGAGGGGTTGGGGAACACTGAAGCTTTCTTT. Protein: CASSLLGSEGLGNTEAFF.

This chain connects TRBV5-1 to TRBJ2-3; D may be TRBD2 (6 bases). The germline V gene encodes CDR1 SGHRS and CDR2 YFSETQ. The CDR3 length is 17 residues. V was cut by 0 bases and J by 6 bases, with 20 bases left in between. The CDR3 DNA sequence: TGCGCCAGCAGCTTGGCGGAGGGCCCCGGTTATCAGGATACGCAGTATTTT. Translation: CASSLAEGPGYQDTQYF.

This chain connects TRBV5-8 to TRBJ1-2; 7 bases line up with TRBD1. Germline V gene sequence: CDR1 SGHTS, CDR2 YDEGEE. CDR3 length: 14 residues. The V and J ends lost 3 bases and 2 bases, in that order; junction bases with no gene match: 4. The chain's CDR3 is CASSWRDRNYGYTF. Here the CDR3 DNA reads TGTGCCAGCAGCTGGCGGGACAGAAACTATGGCTACACCTTC. Combining the CDR3 with reference TRBV5-8 and TRBJ1-2 gives the whole variable domain EAGVTQSPTHLIKTRGQQATLRCSPISGHTSVYWYQQALGLGLQFLLWYDEGEERNRGNFPPRFSGRQFPNYSSELNVNALELEDSALYLCASSWRDRNYGYTFGSGTRLTVV.

V gene TRBV7-2 combines with J gene TRBJ1-6; D gene unclear. The CDR3 consists of 15 residues. V was trimmed by 5 bases and J by 5 bases, leaving 13 bases between them. Germline V gene lookup returns CDR1 SGHTA and CDR2 FQGNSA. The CDR3 nucleotides read TGTGCCAGCAGCCTGGTGACTTACAATAATTCACCCCTCCACTTT. It encodes CASSLVTYNNSPLHF. Full variable domain (remainder filled in from reference TRBV7-2 and TRBJ1-6): GAGVSQSPSNKVTEKGKDVELRCDPISGHTALYWYRQSLGQGLEFLIYFQGNSAPDKSGLPSDRFSAERTGGSVSTLTIQRTQQEDSAVYLCASSLVTYNNSPLHFGNGTRLTVT.

The CDR3 reads CASSAGLGGSPLHF. CDR3 DNA: TGTGCCAGCAGCGCAGGTCTGGGGGGATCACCCCTCCACTTT. V and J are TRBV9 and TRBJ1-6; a weak D match, TRBD1 (5 bases). The germline V gene encodes CDR1 SGDLS and CDR2 YYNGEE. The V gene lost 3 bases and the J gene lost 10 bases, with 14 bases spanning the gap. The CDR3 runs to 14 residues.

The rearrangement uses TRBV4-1 and TRBJ1-1, with D maybe TRBD1 (5 bases). Trimming left V 3 bases short and J 1 base short, with 12 bases between. This CDR3 region has 15 residues. CDR1 is MGHRA, CDR2 YSYEKL, per germline. CDR3 DNA: TGCGCCAGCAGCCAGGGCGGGGGGTGGAACACTGAAGCTTTCTTT. This encodes CASSQGGGWNTEAFF.

This chain uses TRBV9 with TRBJ2-2; TRBD1 matches at 7 bases. CDR1 and CDR2 from the germline V gene are SGDLS and YYNGEE. V lost 2 bases and J lost 7; bases outside the gene matches: 17. The CDR3 runs 18 residues. The chain's CDR3 is CASSVETGTAVVFGELFF. The CDR3 DNA is TGTGCCAGCAGCGTCGAGACCGGGACAGCGGTTGTGTTCGGGGAGCTGTTTTTT.

This clone was detected only a few times. The CDR3 sequence: CSVDQGVYTEAFF. CDR3 nucleotides: TGCAGCGTAGACCAGGGTGTTTACACTGAAGCTTTCTTT. The chain combines TRBV29-1 with TRBJ1-1; D is perhaps TRBD1 (5 bases). The CDR3 extends over 13 amino acids. Trimming stripped 6 bases from V and 3 bases from J, with 14 bases between. Germline values: CDR1 SQVTM, CDR2 ANQGSEA.

The chain is built from TRBV7-2 and TRBJ2-1; 7 nucleotides match TRBD2. The CDR3 is 17 amino acids. V lost 3 bases to trimming and J lost 0 bases; unmatched junction nucleotides: 8. Germline CDR1 and CDR2: SGHTA and FQGNSA. This CDR3 reads CASSFVVGGSSYNEQFF. The DNA of the CDR3 is TGTGCCAGCAGCTTCGTGGTGGGAGGGAGCTCCTACAATGAGCAGTTCTTC.

This clone has a handful of counts. At one end the junction does not follow the germline gene, possibly because of a read error. This chain links TRBV19 with TRBJ2-7, with 10 bases matching TRBD2. CDR1 is LNHDA and CDR2 is SQIVND in the germline V gene (reference sequence). There are 14 residues in the CDR3. CDR3 bases: TGTGCCAGTAGAATAGCGGGAGGTGACAACGAGCAGTACTTC. Protein product: CASRIAGGDNEQYF.

The chain couples TRBV24-1 to TRBJ1-1; 7 bases fit TRBD1. The length of the CDR3 is 13 residues. The V gene end was trimmed by 9 bases and the J gene end by 5 bases; junction bases not matched to a gene: 8. Germline CDR1 is KGHDR and CDR2 is SFDVKD. The CDR3 DNA is TGTGCCACCGAGGGGGCGTCGAGAACTGAAGCTTTCTTT. It yields the protein CATEGASRTEAFF.

The chain is built from TRBV18 and TRBJ1-1; D is undetermined. The CDR3 contains 15 residues. V lost 6 bases and J 3 bases, leaving 17 bases between the germline ends. Per the germline V gene, CDR1 is KGHSH and CDR2 is LQKENI. The CDR3 sequence: CASSLRLGMDTEAFF. In DNA, the CDR3 is TGTGCCAGCTCTCTGAGGCTGGGTATGGACACTGAAGCTTTCTTT.

A remark on this clone: The junction shows a germline mismatch at one end, possibly a read error. The V gene is TRBV2, the J gene TRBJ2-5; 11 bases are a match to TRBD1. CDR1 is SNHLY and CDR2 is FYNNEI in the germline V gene. CDR3 size: 16 residues. CDR3 sequence reads: CASSEGGQGASETQYF. Written as DNA, the CDR3 is TGTGCCAGCAGCGAAGGCGGACAGGGGGCTTCGGAGACCCAGTACTTC.

The chain employs TRBV30 and TRBJ1-1; 7 nucleotides match TRBD1. Germline CDR1 reads GTSNPN; CDR2 reads SVGIG (reference sequence). The V segment lost 7 bases and the J segment 1 base; nucleotides outside the gene matches: 9. CDR3 length: 14 amino acids. The CDR3 region is CAFTRQGKNTEAFF. The CDR3 coding sequence is TGTGCCTTTACTAGACAGGGCAAGAACACTGAAGCTTTCTTT. Supplemented by reference TRBV30 and TRBJ1-1, the full variable domain reads SQTIHQWPATLVQPVGSPLSLECTVEGTSNPNLYWYRQAAGRGLQLLFYSVGIGQISSEVPQNLSASRPQDRQFILSSKKLLLSDSGFYLCAFTRQGKNTEAFFGQGTRLTVV.

The chain employs TRBV18 and TRBJ2-7; D unresolved. In germline, CDR1 is KGHSH, CDR2 LQKENI. V was pared by 3 bases and J by 3 bases, with 6 bases between. The CDR3 consists of 12 residues. CDR3 DNA sequence: TGTGCCAGCTCACCGGGCATCTACGAGCAGTACTTC. Translated: CASSPGIYEQYF. Full variable domain (missing parts from reference TRBV18 and TRBJ2-7): NAGVMQNPRHLVRRRGQEARLRCSPMKGHSHVYWYRQLPEEGLKFMVYLQKENIIDESGMPKERFSAEFPKEGPSILRIQQVVRGDSAAYFCASSPGIYEQYFGPGTRLTVT.

CDR3 in amino acids: CASRLDRADGEQYF. The CDR3 nucleotides are TGTGCCAGCAGACTGGACAGGGCCGACGGCGAGCAGTACTTC. V usage is TRBV2 and J usage is TRBJ2-7; the match to TRBD1 covers 8 bases. Germline-derived CDR1 and CDR2 are SNHLY and FYNNEI. This CDR3 comprises 14 residues. Trimming at V came to 6 bases and at J to 6 bases, leaving 10 bases not matched to a gene.